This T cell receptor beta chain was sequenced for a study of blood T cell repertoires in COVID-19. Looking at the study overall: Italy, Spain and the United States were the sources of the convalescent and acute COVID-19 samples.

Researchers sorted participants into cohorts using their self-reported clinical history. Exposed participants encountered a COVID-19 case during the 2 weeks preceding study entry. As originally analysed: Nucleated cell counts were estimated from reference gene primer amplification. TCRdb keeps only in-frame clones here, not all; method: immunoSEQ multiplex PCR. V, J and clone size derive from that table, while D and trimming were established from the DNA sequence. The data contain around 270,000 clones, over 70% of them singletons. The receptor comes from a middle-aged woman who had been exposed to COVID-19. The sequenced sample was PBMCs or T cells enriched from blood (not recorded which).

Written as DNA, the CDR3 is TGCAGTGCTCTCCAGGTGCGCGAGCAGTACTTC. It specifies CSALQVREQYF. The chain recombines TRBV20-1 with TRBJ2-7; D not certain. CDR1 DFQATT and CDR2 SNEGSKA come from the germline V gene (reference sequence). CDR3 length: 11 residues. Trimming cost V 5 bases and J 6 bases, with 11 bases left between them.